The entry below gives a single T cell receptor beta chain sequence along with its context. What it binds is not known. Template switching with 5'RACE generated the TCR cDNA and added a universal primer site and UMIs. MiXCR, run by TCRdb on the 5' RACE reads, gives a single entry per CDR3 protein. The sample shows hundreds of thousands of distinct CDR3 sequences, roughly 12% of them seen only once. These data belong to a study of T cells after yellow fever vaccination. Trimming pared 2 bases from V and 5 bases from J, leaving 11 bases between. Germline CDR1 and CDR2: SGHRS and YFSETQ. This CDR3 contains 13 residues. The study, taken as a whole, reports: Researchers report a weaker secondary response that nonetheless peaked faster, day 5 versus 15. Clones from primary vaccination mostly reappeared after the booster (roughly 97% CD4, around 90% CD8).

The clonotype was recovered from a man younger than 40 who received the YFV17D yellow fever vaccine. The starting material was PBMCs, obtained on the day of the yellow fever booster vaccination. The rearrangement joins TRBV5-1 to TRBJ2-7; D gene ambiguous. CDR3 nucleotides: TGCGCCAGCAGCTTAAACCTAATCCACGAGCAGTACTTC. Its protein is CASSLNLIHEQYF.